This TCR beta chain was retrieved from a study of T cells in Graves' hyperthyroidism and ophthalmopathy (dated by TCRdb to between 2019 and 2020). Regarding the study in general: A discovery cohort of about a hundred patients, roughly 45 with Graves' ophthalmopathy and about 58 with stable Graves' hyperthyroidism, was used to find distinguishing TCR V-J signatures. An independent validation cohort of under 20 hyperthyroidism patients and 17 patients who later progressed to ophthalmopathy tested prospective prediction of ophthalmopathy. For training and testing, the 100 or so patients in the discovery cohort were randomly divided in a 7:3 ratio. In addition, the study compared T-cell repertoires in thyroid tissue and in blood from over 5 Graves' hyperthyroidism patients. Once sampling was done, hyperthyroidism patients were given methimazole at a starting dose of 30 mg daily, whereas ophthalmopathy patients were given high-dose intravenous methylprednisolone. According to the paper, TCR Vbeta CDR3 sequencing was carried out on 135 peripheral blood samples, which came from fewer than 50 ophthalmopathy, around 74 hyperthyroidism and approximately 17 progressor patients. On the study overall, not on this receptor specifically: In validation, the model predicted progression to ophthalmopathy with approximately 70% sensitivity and over 72% specificity, a median of roughly seven months before onset. In cross-validation, a model built on a 13 V-J signature told ophthalmopathy apart from stable hyperthyroidism with approximately 90% sensitivity and roughly 81% specificity, and in testing the same model reached 80%/75%. No statistical method was used to fix the sample size in advance, and group allocation was not hidden from the investigators. Most expanded thyroid clonotypes (frequency above 0.001) were also detected in blood, a finding suggesting that blood repertoires may reflect thyroid immune responses.

A note on this clonotype: What antigen it recognizes has not been identified. Base qualities are not recorded, but no much larger clone differs from it by a single base.

A patient counted as having stable Graves' hyperthyroidism if no progression to ophthalmopathy occurred over 18 months of follow-up. Hyperthyroidism patients were newly diagnosed, had a disease duration of under 2 months, and were aged 18 to 65 years. Exclusion was applied to patients with uncontrolled infections, other autoimmune diseases, pregnancy or lactation. Diagnoses were established on the basis of clinical symptoms, serum thyroxine and TRAb, thyroid ultrasound, and orbital computed tomography. Trizol reagent was used to extract total RNA, and RNA quality was then checked on an Agilent 2100 Bioanalyzer. TCR beta CDR3 regions were amplified from RNA transcripts. For the first round of RT-PCR on the TCR CDR3, the HTBI primer set was used together with the Qiagen OneStep RT-PCR kit. Libraries were constructed in a second round of multiplex PCR, after which size selection and purification were carried out. The libraries were sequenced on an Illumina HiSeq2000 using paired-end 100 bp reads. As for the original processing: Raw data were processed with SOAPnuke, discarding reads with adapters, uncalled bases, mean Phred below 15, or no exact constant-primer or identifier match. COPE v1.2.5 was used to merge high-quality paired reads, and clonotypes were defined as unique nucleotide sequences. Clonotypes were aligned to IMGT TRBV, TRBD and TRBJ reference segments using MiTCR v1.1. Analysis was restricted to V-J combinations with a frequency above 0.0001, which covered roughly 99% of repertoires. A TCS score was defined as the ratio between F50 (clonal expansion) and ExV (chaos), using BLOSUM62-based TCRdist between CDR3 peptides within each V-J. Welch's t-statistics and random forest reduced roughly 530 V-J features to 13, which were used in a naive Bayes classifier (R e1071). The Morisita-Horn index was used to measure how similar the thyroid and blood repertoires were. TCRdb redid the processing of the public reads, applying fastp at Q25 and MiXCR, and retained in-frame beta chains. Every CDR3 protein is listed once, alongside the most common genes and DNA of its rows. The V and J calls come from TCRdb's annotation, not from the publication. Present in this sample are about 540,000 distinct CDR3 sequences, just over 45% of which were seen just once. The ten largest account for more than 7.5% of the sample.

The CDR3 runs 17 residues from the cysteine to the phenylalanine. The kept DNA is CDR3 alone, 51 bases in frame from the first base. Germline trimming amounts to 10 bases on V and 4 bases on J, with 21 as the count of junction bases outside the gene matches. The receptor's source is a young woman with Graves' hyperthyroidism. The chain uses TRBV12-3 or TRBV12-4 and TRBJ1-2; 7 nucleotides in the junction match TRBD1. The sample taken for sequencing was peripheral blood or thyroid tissue (not recorded which). The nucleotides read TGTGCCACCCAGTTTAGGGGGGACAGTCCCGAAGGCTATGGCTACACCTTC. It encodes CATQFRGDSPEGYGYTF.